This record looks at one T cell receptor beta chain sequence and its context. The sample is drawn from a study of cytomegalovirus exposure and HLA in healthy donors. The germline gives CDR1 SGHTA, CDR2 FQGNSA. V gave up 0 bases and J gave up 1 base, with 15 bases separating them. The CDR3 runs to 17 residues. The table came from immunoSEQ multiplex PCR; TCRdb's copy has only in-frame clones and leaves some out. The sample contains about 130,000 clones, around 90% of which appear only once. Sequenced sample: PBMCs. The gene calls are TRBV7-2 and TRBJ1-1; D remains ambiguous. The source of this sequence is a woman aged 18 to 35 in good health and CMV-seronegative. CDR3 amino acids: CASSLALLRNPNTEAFF. CDR3 nucleotide sequence: TGTGCCAGCAGCTTAGCGCTTTTGAGGAACCCGAACACTGAAGCTTTCTTT.